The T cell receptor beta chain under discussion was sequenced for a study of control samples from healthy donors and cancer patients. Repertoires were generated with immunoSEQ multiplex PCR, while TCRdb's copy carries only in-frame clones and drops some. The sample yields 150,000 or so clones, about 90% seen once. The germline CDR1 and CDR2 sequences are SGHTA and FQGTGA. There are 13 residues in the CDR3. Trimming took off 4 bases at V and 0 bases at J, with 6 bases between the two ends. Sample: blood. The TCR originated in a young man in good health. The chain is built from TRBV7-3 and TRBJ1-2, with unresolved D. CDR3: CASSSGPNYGYTF. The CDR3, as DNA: TGTGCCAGCAGCTCCGGACCTAACTATGGCTACACCTTC. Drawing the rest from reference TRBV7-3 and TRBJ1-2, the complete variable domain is GAGVSQTPSNKVTEKGKYVELRCDPISGHTALYWYRQSLGQGPEFLIYFQGTGAADDSGLPNDRFFAVRPEGSVSTLKIQRTERGDSAVYLCASSSGPNYGYTFGSGTRLTVV.